Given below is one T cell receptor (beta chain) in context. The Seattle patients joined while their infection was active and were tracked longitudinally afterward. Sequencing used immunoSEQ multiplex PCR; TCRdb keeps in-frame clones, though not all of them. The table shows about 160,000 clones, with around 82% occurring only once. This sample was taken from a study of blood T cell repertoires in COVID-19. About the research overall: Samples of COVID-19 (acute and convalescent) were obtained from the United States, Italy and Spain. Sources were T cells, B-cell-depleted T cells, or PBMCs; the material itself was cDNA or gDNA.

Germline V lookup: CDR1 KGHSH, CDR2 LQKENI. This CDR3 has 13 residues. Trimming shortened V by 2 bases and J by 7 bases, and 8 bases separated the two germline ends. This TCR was sampled from a woman in her thirties or forties with COVID-19, enrolled during active disease. J is TRBJ2-2 and V is TRBV18; D perhaps matches TRBD2 (5 bases). The source material was peripheral blood. In DNA form, the CDR3 reads TGTGCCAGCTCACCATCGGGGTACGGGGAGCTGTTTTTT. Its translation: CASSPSGYGELFF.